The 4 T cell receptor beta chains below come from one sample, sequenced in a study of molecular identifiers for immune sequencing clone quantification (dated by TCRdb to the late 2010s). The receptor library was made with PCR. Instrument on record: NextSeq 500. Using fastp trimming at Q25 and MiXCR clonotype assembly, TCRdb reanalyzed the public sequencing data and kept in-frame beta chains. CDR3 protein duplicates are merged, each entry listing the most common genes and DNA. This sample gives nearly 650,000 distinct CDR3 sequences in total; about 25% of them show up just once. The ten largest clonotypes hold 0.7% to 0.95% of the sample. The sample comprised naive CD8+ T cells from blood, with Jurkat cell RNA spiked in. The cell subset or site label here, explained by the study, means: FACS-sorted CD8+CD4-CCR7+CD45RA+ naive T cells. The receptors were gathered from a human donor in good health. Some libraries in this study had Jurkat cell RNA spiked in.

The V call is TRBV29-1, the J call TRBJ2-3; D is undetermined. CDR1 and CDR2 from the germline V gene are SQVTM and ANQGSEA. CDR3 length: 14 amino acids. Trimming pared 4 bases from V and 6 bases from J, leaving 17 bases between. The CDR3 nucleotides read TGCAGCGTTGGCCCACCCCTCGAAGCTGATACGCAGTATTTT. Amino acids: CSVGPPLEADTQYF.

The chain couples TRBV4-3 to TRBJ1-2; TRBD1 matches 7 bases. V dropped 0 bases and J dropped 5; count of bases not matched to a gene: 6. The CDR3 is 15 residues long. CDR1 and CDR2 (germline): LGHNA, YSLEER. CDR3 residues: CASSQDLDRIYGYTF. In DNA form, the CDR3 reads TGCGCCAGCAGCCAAGACCTGGACAGGATTTATGGCTACACCTTC.

This clonotype was found many times. The genes are TRBV7-9 and TRBJ1-5; TRBD1 matches at 7 bases. CDR1 is SEHNR and CDR2 is FQNEAQ in the germline V gene (reference sequence). J gave up 4 bases and V 5 bases, and 5 bases lay outside the gene matches. The CDR3 extends over 14 amino acids. CDR3 in DNA: TGTGCCAGCAGCCCGGGACAGATAAATCAGCCCCAGCATTTT. It is translated as CASSPGQINQPQHF.

Only a few counts were recorded for this clonotype. The V gene is TRBV20-1, the J gene TRBJ1-5; no reliable D call. The V gene's germline CDR1 is DFQATT and CDR2 SNEGSKA (reference sequence). V was pared by 0 bases and J by 6 bases, with 24 bases between. The CDR3 sequence is 18 residues long. CDR3 coding DNA: TGCAGTGCTAGAGATAATACCGGGGAACCGGTCGTGGGTCAGCCCCAGCATTTT. Amino acid sequence: CSARDNTGEPVVGQPQHF.